The present entry profiles one T cell receptor beta chain with its context. Adults between about 18 and 95 years of age took part from 20 to 25 US areas. Cohort 3 recovered donors had two negative PCRs, clearance, or symptom resolution. Germline V gene data show CDR1 as LGHNA and CDR2 as YNFKEQ. The CDR3 is made up of 15 amino acids. V shed 2 bases and J 2 bases; nucleotides not matched to a gene: 4. This entry belongs to a study of blood T cell repertoires in COVID-19. Study overall: Material from acute and convalescent COVID-19 was sourced from the United States, Italy and Spain. PBMCs, B-cell-depleted T cells, or T cells were the source of the cDNA or gDNA that made up the material.

Profiled with immunoSEQ multiplex PCR; TCRdb holds only in-frame clones, not every one. The profile shows some 250,000 clones, 75% to 90% of them singletons. The source is a man aged 35 to 55 who had recovered from COVID-19. The sequenced sample was PBMCs or T cells enriched from blood (not recorded which). This chain joins TRBV4-2 and TRBJ2-3; 7 bases map to TRBD2. In nucleotides, the CDR3 is TGTGCCAGCAGCCAAAGGCTAGCGGACACAGATACGCAGTATTTT. This encodes CASSQRLADTDTQYF.